One sample yielded the 20 T cell receptor beta chains listed below, sequenced in a study of blood T cell repertoires in COVID-19 (TCRdb year 2020). The method behind the library was the immunoSEQ multiplex PCR assay. This immuneACCESS table, as held by TCRdb, lists in-frame sequences with V and J called but not all clones. Of the missing ones, under half trace to an unresolved V gene in checked studies; the others have no known cause. This sample lists 50,000 to 65,000 clones; 83% were detected once. The ten largest clones capture about 6.7% of the sample. Material: peripheral blood. These receptors were obtained from a human donor in a cohort sampled during active COVID-19.

The genes are TRBV4-2 and TRBJ2-7; maybe TRBD2 (6 bases). V was clipped by 2 bases and J by 4 bases, with 9 bases between them. Germline CDR1 is LGHNA and CDR2 is YNFKEQ. This CDR3 region has 13 residues. The CDR3 nucleotides are TGTGCCAGCAGCCAACCGACTAGTTACGAGCAGTACTTC. It yields the protein CASSQPTSYEQYF.

The rearrangement uses TRBV5-1 and TRBJ2-1, with 10 bases lining up with TRBD1. Germline CDR1 and CDR2: SGHRS and YFSETQ. V trimming: 2 bases; J trimming: 0 bases; junction bases outside the gene matches: 11. This CDR3 has 19 amino acids. The CDR3 sequence is CASSFRDRGRLSSYNEQFF. The CDR3 nucleotides read TGCGCCAGCAGCTTCCGGGACAGGGGCCGGTTGAGCTCCTACAATGAGCAGTTCTTC.

The genes are TRBV7-3 and TRBJ2-1, with D tentatively TRBD2 (6 bases). CDR1 is SGHTA, CDR2 FQGTGA, per germline. The germline V and J ends were trimmed by 2 bases and 0 bases, with 11 bases remaining between them. CDR3 length: 16 residues. CDR3 residues: CASSLLSSASYNEQFF. CDR3 sequence (DNA): TGTGCCAGCAGCTTACTTTCTAGCGCCTCCTACAATGAGCAGTTCTTC.

The V and J genes are TRBV2 and TRBJ2-2; unclear D gene. The CDR3 is 15 residues long. Trimming cost V 5 bases and J 6 bases, with 16 bases left between them. The germline gives CDR1 SNHLY, CDR2 FYNNEI. Written as DNA, the CDR3 is TGTGCCAGCAGTTCATCGGGTACCCTTTCCGGGGAGCTGTTTTTT. Protein sequence: CASSSSGTLSGELFF.

This sequence joins TRBV3-1 (or the pseudogene TRBV3-2) and TRBJ2-4; a possible D gene is TRBD1 (7 bases). CDR3 length equals 15 residues. The V and J ends lost 5 bases and 3 bases respectively, with 14 bases between them. The V gene's germline CDR1 is LGHDT and CDR2 YNNKEL (reference sequence). This CDR3 reads CASSLRQGGKNIQYF. Here the CDR3 DNA reads TGTGCCAGCAGCTTACGACAGGGAGGCAAAAACATTCAGTACTTC.

DNA of the CDR3: TGTGCCAGCAGCCAAATGGCGGTGAGCTCCTATAATTCACCCCTCCACTTT. Protein product: CASSQMAVSSYNSPLHF. The rearrangement joins TRBV3-1 (or the pseudogene TRBV3-2) to TRBJ1-6; D is uncertain. Per the germline V gene, CDR1 is LGHDT and CDR2 is YNNKEL (reference sequence). The CDR3 sequence is 17 residues long. Trimming shortened V by 2 bases and J by 0 bases, and 11 bases separated the two germline ends.

This chain uses TRBV24-1 with TRBJ2-3; D gene ambiguous. Trimming pared 6 bases from V and 1 base from J, leaving 10 bases between. Per the germline V gene, CDR1 is KGHDR and CDR2 is SFDVKD. The CDR3 consists of 14 residues. CDR3 bases: TGTGCCACCAGTCCGTCGGTAGGCACAGATACGCAGTATTTT. It codes for CATSPSVGTDTQYF.

V and J are TRBV5-1 and TRBJ1-2; 11 bases align to TRBD1. The CDR3 consists of 13 residues. CDR1 SGHRS and CDR2 YFSETQ come from the germline V gene. With V trimmed by 4 bases and J by 7 bases, 3 bases remained unmatched. The CDR3 DNA follows: TGCGCCAGCAGCGATGGACAGGGGGCTGGCTACACCTTC. This translates into CASSDGQGAGYTF.

V and J are TRBV7-2 and TRBJ2-1, with 10 bases lining up with TRBD2. V was pared by 1 base and J by 7 bases, with 7 bases of the junction left unmatched. The CDR3 loop spans 16 amino acids. Per germline, CDR1 SGHTA and CDR2 FQGNSA. The CDR3 is CASSLVPAGGQNEQFF. CDR3 DNA: TGTGCCAGCAGCTTAGTACCAGCGGGGGGGCAGAATGAGCAGTTCTTC.

The chain links TRBV6-5 to TRBJ2-7; 7 bases match TRBD1. CDR3 size: 15 residues. Unmatched junction bases numbered 3, after V lost 0 bases and J lost 1 base. The germline V gene encodes CDR1 MNHEY and CDR2 SVGAGI. The CDR3 loop is CASSYSNRGSYEQYF. In DNA, the CDR3 is TGTGCCAGCAGTTACTCGAACAGGGGTTCCTACGAGCAGTACTTC.

The chain links TRBV10-3 to TRBJ1-2; D is ambiguous. Germline V lookup: CDR1 ENHRY, CDR2 SYGVKD. The CDR3 covers 15 residues. Trimming cost V 0 bases and J 4 bases, with 12 bases left between them. The CDR3 loop reads CAISESTLQFYGYTF. In nucleotides, the CDR3 is TGTGCCATCAGTGAGTCGACGTTACAGTTCTATGGCTACACCTTC.

The rearrangement joins TRBV2 to TRBJ2-1, with 13 positions matching TRBD2. Trimming took 7 bases from V and 4 from J; bases not matched to a gene: 10. CDR1 and CDR2 (germline): SNHLY, FYNNEI. This CDR3 has 17 amino acids. DNA for the CDR3: TGTGCCAGCAATCCAACTAGCGGGAGGGCCCTGTACAATGAGCAGTTCTTC. Residues: CASNPTSGRALYNEQFF.

The chain has TRBV9 and TRBJ2-3, with 7 bases matching TRBD1. Trimming removed 6 bases from V and 1 base from J; junction bases left unmatched: 5. The CDR3 is 14 amino acids. The germline V gene encodes CDR1 SGDLS and CDR2 YYNGEE. In DNA form, the CDR3 reads TGTGCCAGCAACAGGGGTCCGGGCACAGATACGCAGTATTTT. This encodes CASNRGPGTDTQYF.

This clone was observed a few times. V is TRBV29-1 and J is TRBJ1-2; TRBD1 matches 10 bases. J was trimmed by 4 bases and V by 6 bases; bases with no gene match: 2. Germline V lookup: CDR1 SQVTM, CDR2 ANQGSEA. The CDR3 length is 12 residues. In DNA form, the CDR3 reads TGCAGCGTAAGGACAGGGGGCTATGGCTACACCTTC. Amino acid sequence: CSVRTGGYGYTF. The full variable domain, with the rest looked up from reference TRBV29-1 and TRBJ1-2, is SAVISQKPSRDICQRGTSLTIQCQVDSQVTMMFWYRQQPGQSLTLIATANQGSEATYESGFVIDKFPISRPNLTFSTLTVSNMSPEDSSIYLCSVRTGGYGYTFGSGTRLTVV.

The rearrangement uses TRBV11-2 and TRBJ2-3, with TRBD1 identical over 10 bases. V lost 1 base and J lost 9; bases outside the gene matches: 7. CDR1 SGHAT and CDR2 FQNNGV come from the germline V gene. This CDR3 comprises 15 residues. CDR3 coding DNA: TGTGCCAGCAGCTTAGCACGAGGGGACAGGGGAACGCAGTATTTT. Amino acid sequence: CASSLARGDRGTQYF.

The genes are TRBV5-1 and TRBJ2-7, with TRBD2 as a possible D gene (5 bases). Between the trimmed V and J ends, which lost 0 bases and 5 bases, there was a span of 6 bases. Germline CDR1 and CDR2: SGHRS and YFSETQ. CDR3 length: 12 residues. The CDR3 loop is CASSLGRDEQYF. The CDR3 DNA sequence: TGCGCCAGCAGCTTGGGGCGGGACGAGCAGTACTTC.

The V and J genes are TRBV5-3 and TRBJ2-2; D is unresolved. TRBV5-3 belongs to the ORF category, with a function that is uncertain. CDR3 size: 15 residues. Trimming stripped 0 bases from V and 4 bases from J, with 10 bases between. The CDR3 bases are TGTGCCAGAAGCTTGGACCTTGAGAGCACCGGGGAGCTGTTTTTT. Amino acid sequence: CARSLDLESTGELFF.

The chain combines TRBV6-2 or TRBV6-3 with TRBJ2-1; 9 positions agree with TRBD2. J lost 4 bases, V lost 8 bases, and 9 bases had no gene match. The CDR3 loop spans 15 amino acids. Germline CDR1 reads MNHEY; CDR2 reads SVGEGT. CDR3 DNA: TGTGCCAGCTGCCGCGGGGGGGGCCCTTACAATGAGCAGTTCTTC. Protein sequence: CASCRGGGPYNEQFF.

V and J are TRBV15 and TRBJ1-5, with D maybe TRBD1 (6 bases). Germline values: CDR1 LNHNV, CDR2 YYDKDF (reference sequence). The germline V and J ends were trimmed by 0 bases and 4 bases, with 10 bases remaining between them. There are 15 residues in the CDR3. In nucleotides, the CDR3 is TGTGCCACCAGCAGAGACTTGAGGGGGAATCAGCCCCAGCATTTT. It yields the protein CATSRDLRGNQPQHF.

The chain carries TRBV12-3 or TRBV12-4 and TRBJ1-2; no reliable D call. This CDR3 is built from 13 residues. Trimming took 6 bases from V and 0 from J, leaving 8 bases between them. CDR3 residues: CASSPQSNYGYTF. Written as DNA, the CDR3 is TGTGCCAGCAGCCCCCAGTCTAACTATGGCTACACCTTC.